This T cell receptor (beta chain) originates from a study of blood T cell repertoires in COVID-19 (dated by TCRdb to about 2020). About the full investigation: Samples covering the acute and convalescent phases of COVID-19 were provided by collaborators in the United States, Italy and Spain. Nearly every sample came with metadata listing a de-identified subject ID, COVID-19 status, age in years and sex. The repertoires were released in a freely available public database intended as a resource for research on the immune response to SARS-CoV-2. Samples came from the ongoing ImmuneRACE study (first 160 participants) plus 1,254 subjects from 6 global collaborators. The material from the prospective study consisted of cDNA or gDNA derived from T cells, B-cell-depleted T cells, or PBMCs. The dataset comprised deeply sampled blood TCRbeta repertoires from subjects exposed to, actively infected with, or recovered from COVID-19. Where available, HLA class I and class II types were taken from metadata supplied by the sample provider and were not determined by assay-based typing. Study-wide conclusions, independent of this receptor: The amount of clinical and demographic metadata varied by source and participant and was provided uncurated.

Collaborating institutions collected whole blood in K2EDTA tubes following their own protocols. Collaborator samples were shipped for TCRbeta analysis as frozen whole blood, isolated PBMCs, or DNA extracted from either sample type. Trimming takes 4 bases off V and 4 bases off J; junction bases not matched to a gene: 8. There are 15 amino acids in the CDR3, from cysteine to phenylalanine inclusive. The sequence is cut down to CDR3 DNA, 45 bases in frame from base 1. CDR1 and CDR2 are drawn from the germline V gene: MDHEN, SYDVKM. TCRbeta CDR3 regions were amplified from genomic DNA using the immunoSEQ Assay, a bias-controlled multiplex PCR. As for the original processing: The number of nucleated cells in each sample was estimated from the amplification of reference gene primers within the assay. Sequence reads were collapsed and filtered to measure the absolute abundance of every unique TCRbeta CDR3 rearrangement. Productive Simpson clonality was computed per sample as the square root of Simpson's diversity index over productive rearrangements. What TCRdb holds here is the immuneACCESS table cut down to in-frame rearrangements. Part of the clones is not present; checked against another copy, under half of the missing clones reflect an unresolved V gene, and the others are unexplained. V, J and clone size are those of that table, while D and trimming were read from the DNA. The sample includes some 69,000 clones, with just under 80% observed a single time. The ten biggest clones cover roughly 48% of the sample.

Note on this clone: The antigen it recognizes is unknown. Per-base quality was not reported, and no clone a single base away is much larger than it.

The specimen sequenced was peripheral blood. The V gene is TRBV28 and the J gene is TRBJ2-7; 9 of the junction bases match TRBD2. This sequence was found in a human donor in a cohort sampled during active COVID-19. The DNA sequence is TGTGCCAGCAGTTATCGTCCTAGCGGGGCTTACGAGCAGTACTTC. Translated, this gives CASSYRPSGAYEQYF.